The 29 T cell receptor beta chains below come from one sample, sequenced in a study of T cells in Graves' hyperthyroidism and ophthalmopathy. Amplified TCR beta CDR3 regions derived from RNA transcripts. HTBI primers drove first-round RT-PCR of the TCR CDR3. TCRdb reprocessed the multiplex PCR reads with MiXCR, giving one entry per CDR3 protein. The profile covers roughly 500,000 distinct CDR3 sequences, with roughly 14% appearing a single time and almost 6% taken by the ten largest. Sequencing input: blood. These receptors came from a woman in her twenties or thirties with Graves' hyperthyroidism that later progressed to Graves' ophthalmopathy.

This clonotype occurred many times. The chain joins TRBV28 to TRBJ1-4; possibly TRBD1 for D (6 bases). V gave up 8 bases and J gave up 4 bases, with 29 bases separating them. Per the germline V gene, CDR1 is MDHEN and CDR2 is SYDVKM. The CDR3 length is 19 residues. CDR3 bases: TGTGCCAGCCGGCCTTGGGGAACAGGGAGCCCGGCCGATAATGAAAAACTGTTTTTT. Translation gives CASRPWGTGSPADNEKLFF. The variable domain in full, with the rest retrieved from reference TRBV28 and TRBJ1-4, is DVKVTQSSRYLVKRTGEKVFLECVQDMDHENMFWYRQDPGLGLRLIYFSYDVKMKEKGDIPEGYSVSREKKERFSLILESASTNQTSMYLCASRPWGTGSPADNEKLFFGSGTQLSVL.

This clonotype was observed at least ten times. The CDR3 nucleotides read TGCAGCGGCGTGACAGGGGGCGCGGGGAGTGAGCAGTTCTTC. Encoded protein: CSGVTGGAGSEQFF. The genes are TRBV29-1 and TRBJ2-1, with 10 bases aligning to TRBD1. Trimming took 7 bases from V and 9 from J; bases not matched to a gene: 12. This CDR3 region has 14 residues. Germline values: CDR1 SQVTM, CDR2 ANQGSEA.

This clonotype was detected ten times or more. As DNA, the CDR3 is TGTGCCACTGGGGGGGGGAGCTCCTACAATGAGCAGTTCTTC. It translates to CATGGGSSYNEQFF. This chain links TRBV24-1 with TRBJ2-1; 7 bases align to TRBD2. Germline V gene sequence: CDR1 KGHDR, CDR2 SFDVKD. The CDR3 sequence is 14 residues long. Trimming cost V 10 bases and J 0 bases; bases outside gene matches: 5.

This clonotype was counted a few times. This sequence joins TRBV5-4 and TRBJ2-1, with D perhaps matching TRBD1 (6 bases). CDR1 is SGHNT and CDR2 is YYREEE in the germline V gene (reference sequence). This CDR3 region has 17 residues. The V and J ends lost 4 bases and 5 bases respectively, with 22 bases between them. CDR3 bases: TGTGCCAGCAGCCCCACCCATGGGACAAGGTTTGACAATGAGCAGTTCTTC. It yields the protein CASSPTHGTRFDNEQFF.

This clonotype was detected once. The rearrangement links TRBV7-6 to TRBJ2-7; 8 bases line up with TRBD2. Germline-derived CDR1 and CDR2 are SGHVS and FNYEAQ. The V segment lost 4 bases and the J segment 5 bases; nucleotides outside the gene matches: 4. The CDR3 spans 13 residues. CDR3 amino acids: CASSSLAGNEQYF. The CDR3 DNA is TGTGCCAGCAGCTCTTTAGCGGGGAACGAGCAGTACTTC.

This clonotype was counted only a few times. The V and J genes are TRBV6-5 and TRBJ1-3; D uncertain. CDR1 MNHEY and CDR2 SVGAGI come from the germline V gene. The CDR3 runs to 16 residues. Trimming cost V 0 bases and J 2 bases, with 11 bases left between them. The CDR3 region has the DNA TGTGCCAGCAGTTACTCGATAGCCCAGGCTGGAAACACCATATATTTT. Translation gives CASSYSIAQAGNTIYF.

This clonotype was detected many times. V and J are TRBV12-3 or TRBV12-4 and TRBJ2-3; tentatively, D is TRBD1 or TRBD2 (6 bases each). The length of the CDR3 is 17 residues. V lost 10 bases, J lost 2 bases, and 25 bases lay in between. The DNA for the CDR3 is TGTGCCATCACTCCTCTTCCCGGGGGACAAAACACAGATACGCAGTATTTT. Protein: CAITPLPGGQNTDTQYF.

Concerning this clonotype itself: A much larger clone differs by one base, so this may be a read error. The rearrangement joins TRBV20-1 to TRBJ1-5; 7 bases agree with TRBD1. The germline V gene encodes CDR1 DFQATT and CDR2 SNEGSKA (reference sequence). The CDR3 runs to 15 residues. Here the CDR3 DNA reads TGCAGTGCTAGAGCCTCCGGGACAGATAATCAGCCCCGGCATTTT. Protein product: CSARASGTDNQPRHF.

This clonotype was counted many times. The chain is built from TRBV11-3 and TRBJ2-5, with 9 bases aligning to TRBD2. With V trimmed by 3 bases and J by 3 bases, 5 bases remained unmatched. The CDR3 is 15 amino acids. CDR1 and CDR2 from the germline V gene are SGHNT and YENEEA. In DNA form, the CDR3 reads TGTGCCAGCAGCTTGGCTAGCGGGGAGAAAGAGACCCAGTACTTC. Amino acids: CASSLASGEKETQYF.

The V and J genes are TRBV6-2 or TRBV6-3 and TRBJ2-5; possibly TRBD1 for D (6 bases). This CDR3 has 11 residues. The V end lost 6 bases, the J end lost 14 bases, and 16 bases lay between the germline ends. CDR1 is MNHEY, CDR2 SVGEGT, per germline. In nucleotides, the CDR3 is TGTGCCAGCAGCCAGGGGAGTGGCAAATACTTC. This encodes CASSQGSGKYF.

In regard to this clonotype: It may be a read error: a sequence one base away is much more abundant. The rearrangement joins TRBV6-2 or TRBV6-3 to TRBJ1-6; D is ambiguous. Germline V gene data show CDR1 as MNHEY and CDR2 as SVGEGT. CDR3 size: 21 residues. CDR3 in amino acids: CVTQLKGSKATFFSYNSPLHF. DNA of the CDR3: TGTGTCACCCAGTTAAAAGGATCCAAGGCAACATTTTTCTCCTATAATTCACCCCTCCACTTT.

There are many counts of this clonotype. This CDR3 reads CASSRPGTFGRGYTF. CDR3 DNA: TGTGCCAGCAGCAGACCCGGGACCTTCGGCCGTGGCTACACCTTC. The J gene is TRBJ1-2, the V gene TRBV7-9; TRBD1 might be the D (5 bases). V was shortened by 5 bases and J by 7 bases, with 20 bases between the two germline ends. Germline CDR1 and CDR2: SEHNR and FQNEAQ (reference sequence). The CDR3 spans 15 residues.

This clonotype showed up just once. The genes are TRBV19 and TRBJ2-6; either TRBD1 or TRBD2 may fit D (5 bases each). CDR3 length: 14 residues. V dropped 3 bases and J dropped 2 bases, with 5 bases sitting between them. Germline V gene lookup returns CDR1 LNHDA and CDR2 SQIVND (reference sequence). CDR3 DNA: TGTGCCAGTAGTATGGGGGCTGGGGCCAACGTCCTGACTTTC. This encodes CASSMGAGANVLTF.

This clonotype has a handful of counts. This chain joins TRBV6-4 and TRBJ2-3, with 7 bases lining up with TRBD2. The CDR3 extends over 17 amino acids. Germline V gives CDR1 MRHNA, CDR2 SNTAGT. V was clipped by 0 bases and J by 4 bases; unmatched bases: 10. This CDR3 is CASSDSGFGRPADTQYF. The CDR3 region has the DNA TGTGCCAGCAGTGACTCGGGGTTCGGGAGGCCCGCAGATACGCAGTATTTT.

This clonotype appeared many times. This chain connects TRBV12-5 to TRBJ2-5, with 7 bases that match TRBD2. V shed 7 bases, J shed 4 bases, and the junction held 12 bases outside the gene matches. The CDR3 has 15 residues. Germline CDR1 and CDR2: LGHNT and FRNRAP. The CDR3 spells CASVLGGRLGETQYF. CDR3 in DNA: TGTGCTAGTGTTCTGGGAGGGCGCTTGGGAGAGACCCAGTACTTC.

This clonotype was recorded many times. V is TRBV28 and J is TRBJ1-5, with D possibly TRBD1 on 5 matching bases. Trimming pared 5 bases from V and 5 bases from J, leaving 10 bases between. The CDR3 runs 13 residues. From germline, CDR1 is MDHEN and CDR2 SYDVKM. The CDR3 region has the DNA TGTGCCAGCAGTATGACAGTGGATCAGCCCCAGCATTTT. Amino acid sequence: CASSMTVDQPQHF.

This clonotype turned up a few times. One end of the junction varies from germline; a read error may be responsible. The CDR3 loop reads CALRNPLGEQYF. CDR3 bases: TGTGCCCTCAGAAACCCCCTCGGCGAGCAGTACTTC. The chain is built from TRBV10-3 and TRBJ2-7; D remains ambiguous. The CDR3 consists of 12 residues. The germline V gene encodes CDR1 ENHRY and CDR2 SYGVKD.

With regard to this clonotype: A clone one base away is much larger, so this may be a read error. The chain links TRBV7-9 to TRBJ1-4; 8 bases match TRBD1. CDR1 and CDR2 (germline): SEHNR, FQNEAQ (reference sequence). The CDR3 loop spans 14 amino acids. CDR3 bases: TGTGCCAGCAGCTTACGGACAGGGAATGGAAAACTGTTTTTT. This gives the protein CASSLRTGNGKLFF. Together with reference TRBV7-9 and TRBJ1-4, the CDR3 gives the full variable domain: DTGVSQNPRHKITKRGQNVTFRCDPISEHNRLYWYRQTLGQGPEFLTYFQNEAQLEKSRLLSDRFSAERPKGSFSTLEIQRTEQGDSAMYLCASSLRTGNGKLFFGSGTQLSVL.

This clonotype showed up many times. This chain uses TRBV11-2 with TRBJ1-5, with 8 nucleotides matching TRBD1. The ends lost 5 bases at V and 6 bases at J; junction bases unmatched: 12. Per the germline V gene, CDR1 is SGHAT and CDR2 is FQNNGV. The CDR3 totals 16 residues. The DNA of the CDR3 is TGTGCCAGCAGCCCGGACAGGGCAGGCTCTAGTCAGCCCCAGCATTTT. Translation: CASSPDRAGSSQPQHF.

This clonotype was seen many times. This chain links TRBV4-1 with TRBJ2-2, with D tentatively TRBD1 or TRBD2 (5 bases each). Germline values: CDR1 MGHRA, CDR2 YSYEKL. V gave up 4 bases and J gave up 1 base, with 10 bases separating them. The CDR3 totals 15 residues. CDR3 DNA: TGCGCCAGCAGCCCTCGTGGGGGGAACACCGGGGAGCTGTTTTTT. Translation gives CASSPRGGNTGELFF.

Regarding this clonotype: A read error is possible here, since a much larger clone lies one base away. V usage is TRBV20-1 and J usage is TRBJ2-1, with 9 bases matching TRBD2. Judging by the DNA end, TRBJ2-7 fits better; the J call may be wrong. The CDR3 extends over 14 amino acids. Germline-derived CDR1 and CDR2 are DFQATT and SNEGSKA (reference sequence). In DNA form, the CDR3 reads TGCAGTGCTAGCCGGACTAGCGAGAACAATGAGCAGTACTTC. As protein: CSASRTSENNEQYF.

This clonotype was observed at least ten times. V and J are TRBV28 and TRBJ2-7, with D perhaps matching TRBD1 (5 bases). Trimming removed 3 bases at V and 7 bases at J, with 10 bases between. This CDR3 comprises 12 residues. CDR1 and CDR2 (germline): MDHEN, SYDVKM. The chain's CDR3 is CASSLQGGEQYF. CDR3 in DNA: TGTGCCAGCAGTTTGCAGGGTGGGGAGCAGTACTTC.

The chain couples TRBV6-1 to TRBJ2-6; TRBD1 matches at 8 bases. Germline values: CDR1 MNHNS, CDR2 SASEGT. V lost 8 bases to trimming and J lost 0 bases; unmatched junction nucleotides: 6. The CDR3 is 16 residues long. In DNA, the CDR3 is TGTGCCAGCCGGGACAGGAGCCTCTCTGGGGCCAACGTCCTGACTTTC. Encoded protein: CASRDRSLSGANVLTF.

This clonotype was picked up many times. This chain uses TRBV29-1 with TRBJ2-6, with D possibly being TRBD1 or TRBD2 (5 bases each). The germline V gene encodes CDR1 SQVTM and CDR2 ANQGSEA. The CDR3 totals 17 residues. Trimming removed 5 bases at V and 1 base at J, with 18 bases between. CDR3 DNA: TGCAGCGTTCGTGGGGGAGAGGGCTTTTCTGGGGCCAACGTCCTGACTTTC. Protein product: CSVRGGEGFSGANVLTF. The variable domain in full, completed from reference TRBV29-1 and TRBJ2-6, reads SAVISQKPSRDICQRGTSLTIQCQVDSQVTMMFWYRQQPGQSLTLIATANQGSEATYESGFVIDKFPISRPNLTFSTLTVSNMSPEDSSIYLCSVRGGEGFSGANVLTFGAGSRLTVL.

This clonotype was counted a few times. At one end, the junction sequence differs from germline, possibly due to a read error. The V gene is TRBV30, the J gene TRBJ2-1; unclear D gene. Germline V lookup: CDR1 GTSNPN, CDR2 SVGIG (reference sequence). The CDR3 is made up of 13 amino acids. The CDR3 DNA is TGTGCCTGGAGTAGAAGCTCCTACAATAAGCAGTTCTTC. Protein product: CAWSRSSYNKQFF.

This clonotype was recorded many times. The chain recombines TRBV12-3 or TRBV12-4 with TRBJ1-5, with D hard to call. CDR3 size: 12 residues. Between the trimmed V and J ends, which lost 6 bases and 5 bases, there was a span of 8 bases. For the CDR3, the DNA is TGTGCCAGCAGGTATGACCATCAGCCCCAGCATTTT. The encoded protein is CASRYDHQPQHF.

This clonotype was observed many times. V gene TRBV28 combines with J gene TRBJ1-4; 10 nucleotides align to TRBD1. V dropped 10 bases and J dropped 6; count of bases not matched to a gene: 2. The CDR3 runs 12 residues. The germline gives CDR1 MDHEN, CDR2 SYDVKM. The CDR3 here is CATGTGDEKLFF. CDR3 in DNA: TGTGCCACCGGGACAGGGGATGAAAAACTGTTTTTT.

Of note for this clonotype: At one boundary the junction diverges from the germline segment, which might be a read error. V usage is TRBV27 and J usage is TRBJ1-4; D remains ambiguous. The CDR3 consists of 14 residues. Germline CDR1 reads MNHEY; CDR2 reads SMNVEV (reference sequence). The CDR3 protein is CASSFGDSNEKLLF. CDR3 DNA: TGTGCCAGCAGTTTTGGGGATTCAAATGAAAAACTGCTTTTT. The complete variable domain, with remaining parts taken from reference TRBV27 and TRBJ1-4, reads EAQVTQNPRYLITVTGKKLTVTCSQNMNHEYMSWYRQDPGLGLRQIYYSMNVEVTDKGDVPEGYKVSRKEKRNFPLILESPSPNQTSLYFCASSFGDSNEKLLFGSGTQLSVL.

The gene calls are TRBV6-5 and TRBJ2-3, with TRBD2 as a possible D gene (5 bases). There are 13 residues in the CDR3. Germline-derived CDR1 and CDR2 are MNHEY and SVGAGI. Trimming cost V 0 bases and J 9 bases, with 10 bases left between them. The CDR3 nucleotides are TGTGCCAGCAGTTACTCAATGGAGGCGACGCAGTATTTT. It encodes CASSYSMEATQYF.